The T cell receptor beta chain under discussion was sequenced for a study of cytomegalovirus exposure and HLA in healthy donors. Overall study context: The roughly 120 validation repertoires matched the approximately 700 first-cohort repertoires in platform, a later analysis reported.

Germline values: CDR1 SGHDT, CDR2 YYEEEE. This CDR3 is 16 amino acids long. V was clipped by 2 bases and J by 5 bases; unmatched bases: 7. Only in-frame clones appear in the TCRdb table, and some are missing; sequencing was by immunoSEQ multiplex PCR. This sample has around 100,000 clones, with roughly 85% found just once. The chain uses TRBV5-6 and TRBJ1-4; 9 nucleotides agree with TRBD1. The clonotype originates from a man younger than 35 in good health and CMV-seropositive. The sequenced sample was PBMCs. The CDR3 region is CASSFSPGQGNEKLFF. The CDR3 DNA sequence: TGTGCCAGCAGCTTCTCTCCGGGACAGGGAAATGAAAAACTGTTTTTT. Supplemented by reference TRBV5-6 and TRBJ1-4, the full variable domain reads DAGVTQSPTHLIKTRGQQVTLRCSPKSGHDTVSWYQQALGQGPQFIFQYYEEEERQRGNFPDRFSGHQFPNYSSELNVNALLLGDSALYLCASSFSPGQGNEKLFFGSGTQLSVL.